The 12 T cell receptor beta chains below all came from one sample that was sequenced in a study of T-cell reconstitution after alpha-beta-depleted transplantation in children. For TCRbeta, the library was prepared with unique molecular identifiers. One entry per CDR3 protein results from TCRdb running MiXCR on the PCR reads. The sample consists of approximately 300,000 distinct CDR3 sequences, roughly 7.8% of them appearing once. Broader study findings: At one year after transplant, newly produced T cells mostly accounted for T-cell counts and diversity.

The antigens for these receptors are not known. The sample was peripheral blood, taken 360 days after TCRalphabeta/CD19-depleted stem cell transplant. Receptor source: a female patient under 10 years old who had a stem cell transplant for Fanconi anemia, so the T cells may come from the graft donor.

This clonotype was detected ten times or more. This chain uses TRBV12-3 or TRBV12-4 with TRBJ1-2, with a tentative D call TRBD1 (6 bases). CDR3 length equals 13 residues. Trimming cost V 2 bases and J 8 bases, with 12 bases left between them. CDR3 nucleotides: TGTGCCAGCAGTTTAAACAGGGATGGCGGCTACACCTTC. Translated, it gives CASSLNRDGGYTF.

This clonotype came up many times. This chain joins TRBV12-3 or TRBV12-4 and TRBJ2-1; D is ambiguous. This CDR3 spans 14 amino acids. The ends were cut back, 2 bases at V and 5 bases at J, with 10 bases in the middle. In DNA, the CDR3 is TGTGCCAGCAGTTTAAGGTCTAGGGACAATGAGCAGTTCTTC. Translated, it gives CASSLRSRDNEQFF.

This clonotype was picked up many times. The V call is TRBV7-9, the J call TRBJ2-3, with 9 positions matching TRBD2. Per the germline V gene, CDR1 is SEHNR and CDR2 is FQNEAQ (reference sequence). The CDR3 sequence is 16 residues long. V lost 2 bases, J lost 2 bases, and 5 bases stayed unmatched. CDR3 amino acids: CASSLTGGRATDTQYF. The CDR3 DNA reads as TGTGCCAGCAGCTTAACCGGCGGGAGGGCCACAGATACGCAGTATTTT. The complete variable domain, with remaining parts taken from reference TRBV7-9 and TRBJ2-3, reads DTGVSQNPRHKITKRGQNVTFRCDPISEHNRLYWYRQTLGQGPEFLTYFQNEAQLEKSRLLSDRFSAERPKGSFSTLEIQRTEQGDSAMYLCASSLTGGRATDTQYFGPGTRLTVL.

This clonotype has more than one count but fewer than ten. The chain has TRBV7-9 and TRBJ2-2; 12 bases line up with TRBD1. The CDR3 is 17 amino acids. CDR1 is SEHNR and CDR2 is FQNEAQ in the germline V gene (reference sequence). With V trimmed by 5 bases and J by 4 bases, 8 bases remained unmatched. CDR3 protein: CASSVGTGGRGTGELFF. Written as DNA, the CDR3 is TGTGCCAGCAGCGTCGGGACAGGGGGCCGAGGCACCGGGGAGCTGTTTTTT.

The sample holds a few counts of this clonotype. The genes are TRBV28 and TRBJ1-5; D remains ambiguous. The germline V gene has CDR1 MDHEN and CDR2 SYDVKM. The CDR3 runs 15 residues. V gave up 2 bases and J gave up 3 bases, with 11 bases separating them. The CDR3 sequence is CASSLGDLNNQPQHF. The CDR3 nucleotides read TGTGCCAGCAGTTTAGGGGATTTGAACAATCAGCCCCAGCATTTT. The complete variable domain, with remaining parts taken from reference TRBV28 and TRBJ1-5, reads DVKVTQSSRYLVKRTGEKVFLECVQDMDHENMFWYRQDPGLGLRLIYFSYDVKMKEKGDIPEGYSVSREKKERFSLILESASTNQTSMYLCASSLGDLNNQPQHFGDGTRLSIL.

This rearrangement joins TRBV18 to TRBJ1-1, with TRBD1 as a possible D gene (5 bases). The V end was cut by 2 bases, the J end by 6 bases, with 7 bases between. This CDR3 is 12 amino acids long. The V gene's germline CDR1 is KGHSH and CDR2 LQKENI. This CDR3 is CASSPAGPEAFF. CDR3 in DNA: TGTGCCAGCTCACCAGCAGGGCCTGAAGCTTTCTTT.

This clonotype was picked up many times. The chain carries TRBV20-1 and TRBJ2-7; D uncertain. Germline V gene data show CDR1 as DFQATT and CDR2 as SNEGSKA (reference sequence). The CDR3 sequence is 15 residues long. Trimming took 7 bases from V and 0 from J, leaving 19 bases between them. CDR3 sequence reads: CSVPMRTGTSYEQYF. In nucleotides, the CDR3 is TGCAGTGTCCCAATGAGGACCGGCACCTCCTACGAGCAGTACTTC.

There are a few counts of this clonotype. This rearrangement joins TRBV6-2 or TRBV6-3 to TRBJ1-1; no clear D gene. CDR1 is MNHEY, CDR2 SVGEGT, per germline. The CDR3 is 12 residues long. V lost 2 bases, J lost 12 bases, and 13 bases lay in between. The CDR3 DNA follows: TGTGCCAGCAGTTACGCGGCGGTCATGTCTTTCTTT. Translating it yields CASSYAAVMSFF.

The genes are TRBV19 and TRBJ2-2; the D gene is possibly TRBD2 (6 bases). The V and J ends lost 8 bases and 0 bases respectively, with 10 bases between them. Germline V gene data show CDR1 as LNHDA and CDR2 as SQIVND (reference sequence). The CDR3 spans 14 residues. CDR3 sequence: CASLATTNTGELFF. The CDR3 DNA reads TGTGCCAGTCTAGCGACGACGAACACCGGGGAGCTGTTTTTT. The full variable domain, rest sourced from reference TRBV19 and TRBJ2-2, is DGGITQSPKYLFRKEGQNVTLSCEQNLNHDAMYWYRQDPGQGLRLIYYSQIVNDFQKGDIAEGYSVSREKKESFPLTVTSAQKNPTAFYLCASLATTNTGELFFGEGSRLTVL.

This clonotype was found many times. This sequence joins TRBV9 and TRBJ2-7; D gene uncertain. Trimming removed 0 bases at V and 2 bases at J, with 6 bases between. This CDR3 is built from 13 residues. Germline-derived CDR1 and CDR2 are SGDLS and YYNGEE. CDR3 sequence: CASSVGPPYEQYF. CDR3 coding DNA: TGTGCCAGCAGCGTAGGTCCCCCCTACGAGCAGTACTTC.

This clonotype was counted ten times or more. The chain has TRBV7-9 and TRBJ2-2; D might be TRBD1 (6 bases). CDR1 and CDR2 from the germline V gene are SEHNR and FQNEAQ (reference sequence). The V gene lost 3 bases and the J gene lost 3 bases, with 11 bases spanning the gap. The CDR3 is made up of 15 amino acids. The CDR3 DNA reads as TGTGCCAGCAGCTTCCCGGCAGGGGACACCGGGGAGCTGTTTTTT. Translated, it gives CASSFPAGDTGELFF.

The rearrangement joins TRBV19 to TRBJ1-5, with TRBD1 as a possible D gene (5 bases). CDR3 size: 15 residues. Germline loops: CDR1 LNHDA, CDR2 SQIVND (reference sequence). V was shortened by 5 bases and J by 1 base, with 12 bases between the two germline ends. The DNA of the CDR3 is TGTGCCAGTAGTCACCAGGGCGGCAGCAATCAGCCCCAGCATTTT. It yields the protein CASSHQGGSNQPQHF. The full variable domain, in which reference TRBV19 and TRBJ1-5 provide the parts outside the CDR3, is DGGITQSPKYLFRKEGQNVTLSCEQNLNHDAMYWYRQDPGQGLRLIYYSQIVNDFQKGDIAEGYSVSREKKESFPLTVTSAQKNPTAFYLCASSHQGGSNQPQHFGDGTRLSIL.